Listed below are T cell receptor beta chains from one sample, sequenced in a study of CD8+CD57+ T cells in acquired aplastic anemia. From the reads, TCRdb called clonotypes with MiXCR, one entry per CDR3 protein. The repertoire consists of 150,000 to 200,000 distinct CDR3 sequences, with more than 45% occurring once and the leading ten covering over 7.5%. The sequencing sample was made of sorted CD4+, CD8+, or CD8+CD57+ T cells (not recorded which) from PBMCs. These receptors were taken from a human donor with aplastic anemia. Each CDR3 is given without its conserved first and last residue.

J | V | CDR3
TRBJ2-7 | TRBV14 | ASSQLGYEQY
TRBJ2-1 | TRBV10-3 | ASPLGGGYNEQF
TRBJ2-7 | TRBV7-9 | ASSRSGGKEHEQY
TRBJ1-5 | TRBV7-3 | ASSLIYPPNNQPQH
TRBJ2-2 | TRBV15 | ATSGTGRSGELF
TRBJ1-2 | TRBV2 | ASSRTGGYYGYT
TRBJ2-7 | TRBV7-2 | ASSLGGDRGEQY
TRBJ2-7 | TRBV7-9 | ASSSDREPYEQY
TRBJ2-1 | TRBV2 | ASSEALLGQFNEQF
TRBJ1-2 | TRBV24-1 | ATSDPTSGYT
TRBJ1-5 | TRBV12-3/TRBV12-4 | ASRPTGDGNQPQH
TRBJ2-1 | TRBV11-3 | ASTISPINNEQF